Following are 17 T cell receptor beta chains from one sample sequenced in a study of vaccination and CD4 T cells after COVID-19. The treatment was: approximately nine-day PBMC culture with coronavirus spike peptide pools or control peptides (ViraFEST assay). Sequenced with the Oncomine TCR Beta short-read assay was DNA taken from cultured CD4+ T cells. TCRdb used MiXCR to reprocess the PCR reads, holding one entry per CDR3 protein. The sample carries under 20,000 distinct CDR3 sequences, just over 45% recorded once. These receptors have no known antigen. Sample: CD4+ T cells from blood, cultured in vitro, taken after SARS-CoV-2 vaccination. The receptors derive from a human donor who had recovered from COVID-19.

V is TRBV15 and J is TRBJ1-2; 7 nucleotides match TRBD1. The ends lost 3 bases at V and 4 bases at J; junction bases unmatched: 5. Germline lookup yields CDR1 LNHNV and CDR2 YYDKDF (reference sequence). The CDR3 has 14 residues. In DNA, the CDR3 is TGTGCCACCAGCAGGCAGGGGGATTCCTATGGCTACACCTTC. Protein: CATSRQGDSYGYTF. Full variable domain (outside the CDR3, taken from reference TRBV15 and TRBJ1-2): DAMVIQNPRYQVTQFGKPVTLSCSQTLNHNVMYWYQQKSSQAPKLLFHYYDKDFNNEADTPDNFQSRRPNTSFCFLDIRSPGLGDTAMYLCATSRQGDSYGYTFGSGTRLTVV.

The rearrangement joins TRBV4-3 to TRBJ1-2; D ambiguous. This CDR3 is built from 15 residues. Germline V gene sequence: CDR1 LGHNA, CDR2 YSLEER. Trimming left V 0 bases short and J 4 bases short, with 12 bases between. The DNA for the CDR3 is TGCGCCAGCAGCCAAGATCATCAGCCGGGCTATGGCTACACCTTC. Protein sequence: CASSQDHQPGYGYTF.

The chain links TRBV20-1 to TRBJ1-2, with a tentative D call TRBD1 (5 bases). CDR1 is DFQATT and CDR2 is SNEGSKA in the germline V gene (reference sequence). This CDR3 has 12 amino acids. Trimming cost V 3 bases and J 2 bases, with 7 bases left between them. The CDR3 DNA follows: TGCAGTGCTAGTGGGGGGAACTATGGCTACACCTTC. Translating gives CSASGGNYGYTF.

The count of this clonotype is one. V is TRBV7-7 and J is TRBJ2-1, with 12 bases that match TRBD2. Germline-derived CDR1 and CDR2 are SSHAT and FNYEAQ (reference sequence). J was trimmed by 9 bases and V by 5 bases; bases with no gene match: 8. The CDR3 is 15 residues long. As DNA, the CDR3 is TGTGCCAGCAGCCCACGTCTAGCGGGAGGGTTTGAGCAGTTCTTC. It is translated as CASSPRLAGGFEQFF.

A few counts support this clonotype. The chain combines TRBV6-1 with TRBJ1-5; D might be TRBD1 (5 bases). This CDR3 is built from 15 residues. CDR1 is MNHNS, CDR2 SASEGT, per germline. Trimming took off 5 bases at V and 7 bases at J, with 18 bases between the two ends. DNA for the CDR3: TGTGCCAGCAGTATCACCGGGGGGGTAAGACAGCCCCAGCATTTT. Amino acids: CASSITGGVRQPQHF.

The V call is TRBV6-1, the J call TRBJ1-3; TRBD1 matches 8 bases. V dropped 4 bases and J dropped 4; count of bases not matched to a gene: 3. CDR1 is MNHNS and CDR2 is SASEGT in the germline V gene. The CDR3 extends over 14 amino acids. Here the CDR3 DNA reads TGTGCCAGCAGTGTTCAGGGGGCAGGAAACACCATATATTTT. This gives the protein CASSVQGAGNTIYF.

The rearrangement uses TRBV7-2 and TRBJ1-3, with D possibly matching TRBD1 (5 bases). Trimming took 5 bases from V and 4 from J, leaving 9 bases between them. The CDR3 sequence is 13 residues long. Germline assignment: CDR1 SGHTA and CDR2 FQGNSA. DNA of the CDR3: TGTGCCAGCAGCCAGGGTCCCGGAAACACCATATATTTT. Residues: CASSQGPGNTIYF.

The rearrangement links TRBV7-3 to TRBJ2-1, with TRBD2 matching 14 bases. The CDR3 consists of 17 residues. Germline loops: CDR1 SGHTA, CDR2 FQGTGA. With V trimmed by 4 bases and J by 7 bases, 9 bases remained unmatched. The CDR3 bases are TGTGCCAGCAGCTCAGCACCCGGGACTAGCGGGAGAAATGAGCAGTTCTTC. It specifies CASSSAPGTSGRNEQFF.

The rearrangement uses TRBV28 and TRBJ1-5; no definite D call. There are 16 residues in the CDR3. Germline V lookup: CDR1 MDHEN, CDR2 SYDVKM. The V end lost 3 bases, the J end lost 0 bases, and 12 bases lay between the germline ends. CDR3 bases: TGTGCCAGCAGTTTTATCTCGGGTAATAGCAATCAGCCCCAGCATTTT. Translated: CASSFISGNSNQPQHF.

V is TRBV7-2 and J is TRBJ1-4; 7 bases are shared with TRBD1. The CDR3 runs 14 residues. With 4 bases clipped from V and 4 bases from J, the junction kept 3 bases outside the gene matches. The germline V gene encodes CDR1 SGHTA and CDR2 FQGNSA. The CDR3 loop is CASSSDRLNEKLFF. The CDR3, as DNA: TGTGCCAGCAGCTCGGACAGGCTTAATGAAAAACTGTTTTTT.

This clonotype was counted between two and nine times. The CDR3 region is CSATGRGGALETQYF. In DNA, the CDR3 is TGCAGTGCCACAGGTAGAGGGGGGGCCCTTGAGACCCAGTACTTC. The chain joins TRBV20-1 to TRBJ2-5, with D perhaps TRBD2 (7 bases). CDR3 length: 15 amino acids. V was cut by 6 bases and J by 5 bases, with 22 bases left in between. Germline CDR1 DFQATT, CDR2 SNEGSKA (reference sequence).

The genes are TRBV6-5 and TRBJ1-1; D unclear. The CDR3 runs to 17 residues. V dropped 2 bases and J dropped 0 bases, with 16 bases sitting between them. Germline-derived CDR1 and CDR2 are MNHEY and SVGAGI. CDR3: CASSYLSGQLMNTEAFF. The CDR3 DNA reads as TGTGCCAGCAGTTACCTCAGCGGTCAGCTAATGAACACTGAAGCTTTCTTT.

The chain employs TRBV19 and TRBJ1-2; D call uncertain. The CDR3 loop spans 13 amino acids. CDR1 and CDR2 from the germline V gene are LNHDA and SQIVND (reference sequence). Trimming removed 2 bases at V and 2 bases at J, with 6 bases between. The CDR3 here is CASSIKGNYGYTF. The DNA of the CDR3 is TGTGCCAGTAGTATAAAGGGAAACTATGGCTACACCTTC.

The chain uses TRBV7-9 and TRBJ2-7; 11 bases agree with TRBD1. The CDR3 has 15 amino acids. Per germline, CDR1 SEHNR and CDR2 FQNEAQ (reference sequence). V lost 6 bases to trimming and J lost 1 base; unmatched junction nucleotides: 5. This CDR3 reads CASSFGTGGSYEQYF. Written as DNA, the CDR3 is TGTGCCAGCAGTTTCGGGACAGGGGGGTCCTACGAGCAGTACTTC.

This clonotype came up a few times. The rearrangement links TRBV20-1 to TRBJ2-1; no definite D call. This CDR3 region has 12 residues. The V gene lost 7 bases and the J gene lost 5 bases, with 12 bases spanning the gap. Germline V gene sequence: CDR1 DFQATT, CDR2 SNEGSKA (reference sequence). The CDR3 bases are TGCAGTGTACGTGGTTTCAACAATGAGCAGTTCTTC. As protein: CSVRGFNNEQFF.

There are a few counts of this clonotype. The CDR3 coding sequence is TGTGCCAGCAGTCGAAATAATTCACCCCTCCACTTT. It codes for CASSRNNSPLHF. The chain joins TRBV27 to TRBJ1-6; D is uncertain. In germline, CDR1 is MNHEY, CDR2 SMNVEV (reference sequence). The CDR3 is 12 residues long. V was pared by 5 bases and J by 5 bases, with 4 bases between.

The chain links TRBV2 to TRBJ1-6; D call uncertain. CDR3 length equals 14 residues. Germline values: CDR1 SNHLY, CDR2 FYNNEI. Trimming removed 6 bases from V and 6 bases from J, with 12 bases in between. The CDR3 DNA sequence: TGTGCCAGCAGCCCCGGGCCTCCTAATTCACCCCTCCACTTT. Translating it yields CASSPGPPNSPLHF.